These T cell receptor beta chains were read from a single sample in a study of CD8 T cells in ankylosing spondylitis. TCRdb re-called the 5' RACE reads with MiXCR, one entry per CDR3 protein. The sample lists tens of thousands of distinct CDR3 sequences; over 2.5% were seen once. The sample was blood, either unsorted or a sorted T cell fraction (not recorded which). The source of these receptors is a male donor with ankylosing spondylitis or in good health (not recorded which). Both conserved end residues are part of each CDR3. The D gene is left open where the match is weak. Rows give clone size only sometimes, using once, few, many, or a class for an expanded clone.

clone size	V gene	D gene	J gene	CDR3 DNA	CDR3 protein
many	TRBV9	TRBD1	TRBJ2-2	TGTGCCAGCCGTCCCGGGACAGGGGCCGGGGAGCTGTTTTTT	CASRPGTGAGELFF
many	TRBV9	-	TRBJ2-3	TGTGCCAGCGGAGAGGATACGCAGTATTTT	CASGEDTQYF
many	TRBV9	-	TRBJ1-6	TGTGCCAGCAGCGTAACAGACATTAATTCACCCCTCCACTTT	CASSVTDINSPLHF
many	TRBV9	-	TRBJ1-2	TGTGCCAGCAGCCCACAACAGGGAGCTAACTATGGCTACACCTTC	CASSPQQGANYGYTF
many	TRBV9	TRBD1	TRBJ1-2	TGTGCCAGCAGCGACAGGGGGCGCCGGGATGGCTACACCTTC	CASSDRGRRDGYTF
many	TRBV9	-	TRBJ1-4	TGTGCCAGCAGCGCCTACAGAGCAACTAATGAAAAACTGTTTTTT	CASSAYRATNEKLFF
many	TRBV9	-	TRBJ1-6	TGTGCCAGCAGCGTAGCCACAGGGTGGGGTTCACCCCTCCACTTT	CASSVATGWGSPLHF
many	TRBV9	-	TRBJ1-1	TGTGCCAGCAGCGTAGCCTCAAACACTGAAGCTTTCTTT	CASSVASNTEAFF
many	TRBV9	TRBD2	TRBJ2-1	TGTGCCAGCAGCCCCTTCGGGACTAGCGGGACCAATGAGCAGTTCTTC	CASSPFGTSGTNEQFF
many	TRBV9	TRBD2	TRBJ2-4	TGTGCCAGCAGCCCTTCGGCTAGCGGAGCCAAAAACATTCAGTACTTC	CASSPSASGAKNIQYF
-	TRBV9	TRBD2	TRBJ2-1	TGTGCCAGCAGCAAATTTCCGGGACTAGCCTACAATGAGCAGTTCTTC	CASSKFPGLAYNEQFF
many	TRBV9	TRBD2	TRBJ2-1	TGTGCCAGCAGCGGCCCCCGGGGTTGGCTAGCGGGACGGGGGGGGCAGTTCTTC	CASSGPRGWLAGRGGQFF
many	TRBV9	TRBD2	TRBJ2-3	TGTGCCAGCAGCGTAGGAGCTAGCGGGGGGGCCAATACGCAGTATTTT	CASSVGASGGANTQYF
many	TRBV9	TRBD2	TRBJ2-2	TGTGCCAGCAGCGTAAAGGGAGGCGGGAGCGACTCCGGGGAGCTGTTTTTT	CASSVKGGGSDSGELFF
many	TRBV9	-	TRBJ2-5	TGTGCCAGCAGCGTAGGTTCCCAGCAAGAGACCCAGTACTTC	CASSVGSQQETQYF
-	TRBV9	-	TRBJ1-6	TGTGCCAGCAGCGCCGGGACGGACAATTCACCCCTCCACTTT	CASSAGTDNSPLHF
many	TRBV9	-	TRBJ2-3	TGTGCCAGCAGCGTGAATTGGGGGCAAGATACGCAGTATTTT	CASSVNWGQDTQYF
many	TRBV9	TRBD1	TRBJ1-3	TGTGCCAGCAGCAATCAAAGGACAGGGACTGGAAACACCATATATTTT	CASSNQRTGTGNTIYF
many	TRBV9	TRBD2	TRBJ2-5	TGTGCCAGCAGCGGTAGCGGGGTGGGGCAAGAGACCCAGTACTTC	CASSGSGVGQETQYF
many	TRBV9	-	TRBJ1-4	TGTGCCAGCAGCGTAGGGGATGAGGAAAAACTGTTTTTT	CASSVGDEEKLFF
many	TRBV9	-	TRBJ2-2	TGTGCCAGCAGCGTAGCAGTAGGAGGGGAGCTGTTTTTT	CASSVAVGGELFF
many	TRBV9	-	TRBJ2-1	TGTGCCAGCAGCGTGTCTAGTTATCCGTACAATGAGCAGTTCTTC	CASSVSSYPYNEQFF
many	TRBV9	-	TRBJ2-2	TGTGCCAGCAGCGTAGCCGCGCGGACGAACACCGGGGAGCTGTTTTTT	CASSVAARTNTGELFF
many	TRBV9	TRBD2	TRBJ2-1	TGTGCCAGCAGCATGAGTAGCGGGGCAGGCGATGAGCAGTTCTTC	CASSMSSGAGDEQFF
many	TRBV9	TRBD2	TRBJ2-1	TGTGCCAGCAGCGGAAGACTAGCGGGAGGATACAATGAGCAGTTCTTC	CASSGRLAGGYNEQFF
-	TRBV9	TRBD2	TRBJ2-3	TGTGCCAGTACTAGGAGCGGGAGGTCAGATACGCAGTATTTT	CASTRSGRSDTQYF
many	TRBV9	TRBD2	TRBJ2-5	TGTGCCAGCAGCGTTCTAGCGGGAGGGATCCAAGAGACCCAGTACTTC	CASSVLAGGIQETQYF
few	TRBV9	TRBD2	TRBJ2-3	TGTGCCAGCAGCGCCGGAACTAGCGGTCGTACGCAGTATTTT	CASSAGTSGRTQYF
-	TRBV9	TRBD1	TRBJ1-4	TGTGCCAGCAGCGCAGGGGGCCTAGTTGCAACTAATGAAAAACTGTTTTTT	CASSAGGLVATNEKLFF
many	TRBV9	TRBD2	TRBJ2-1	TGTGCCAGCAGCGTTCAAGCGGGGGGTTACAATGAGCAGTTCTTC	CASSVQAGGYNEQFF
many	TRBV9	-	TRBJ2-1	TGTGCCAGCAGCGTAGCCAGCTACAATGAGCAGTTCTTC	CASSVASYNEQFF
many	TRBV9	TRBD2	TRBJ2-5	TGTGCCATCAGCGCCGAGGGGCGACTAGCGGGGATGGAGACCCAGTACTTC	CAISAEGRLAGMETQYF
many	TRBV9	TRBD2	TRBJ2-1	TGTGCCAGCAGCGTCGGGGGGTCTAGCGGGGGGCCACAGGAGCAGTTCTTC	CASSVGGSSGGPQEQFF
many	TRBV9	-	TRBJ2-6	TGTGCCAGCAGCGTAACCGACTCCTCTGGGGCCAACGTCCTGACTTTC	CASSVTDSSGANVLTF
many	TRBV9	TRBD2	TRBJ2-2	TGTGCCAGCACCCTAGCGGGAGACACCGGGGAGCTGTTTTTT	CASTLAGDTGELFF
many	TRBV9	-	TRBJ2-5	TGTGCCAGCAGCGTAGGTTCCCCCCAGGAGACCCAGTACTTC	CASSVGSPQETQYF
many	TRBV9	TRBD1	TRBJ2-2	TGTGCCAGCAGCTCCCGGACAGGGACGAACACCGGGGAGCTGTTTTTT	CASSSRTGTNTGELFF
many	TRBV9	-	TRBJ1-2	TGTGCCAGCAGCGTTTGGGCAGCCCCTAACTATGGCTACACCTTC	CASSVWAAPNYGYTF
many	TRBV9	TRBD1	TRBJ2-1	TGTGCCAGCAGCCGAATGAGACAGGGTACCTACAATGAGCAGTTCTTC	CASSRMRQGTYNEQFF
many	TRBV9	-	TRBJ1-6	TGTGCCAGTTCAAACATGAATAATTCACCCCTCCACTTT	CASSNMNNSPLHF
many	TRBV9	-	TRBJ2-1	TGTGCCAGCAGCGTAGCCGCGAGGGAGGATAATGAGCAGTTCTTC	CASSVAAREDNEQFF
many	TRBV9	TRBD2	TRBJ2-1	TGTGCCAGCAGCGTTCGAGGACTAGCAGGGGACAATGAGCAGTTCTTC	CASSVRGLAGDNEQFF
many	TRBV9	TRBD2	TRBJ2-1	TGTGCCAGCAGCGAGCTAGCGGGAGCCCCCTACAATGAGCAGTTCTTC	CASSELAGAPYNEQFF
many	TRBV9	-	TRBJ2-2	TGTGCCAGCAGCACGGGCCGGGGGGAGCTGTTTTTT	CASSTGRGELFF
many	TRBV9	-	TRBJ1-2	TGTGCCAGCAGCGTAGGGTCCCCGGGAGTTGATGGCTACACCTTC	CASSVGSPGVDGYTF
many	TRBV23-1	TRBD1	TRBJ1-5	TGCGCCAGCAGCTGGGCAGGGGGTAGCAATCAGCCCCAGCATTTT	CASSWAGGSNQPQHF
many	TRBV9	TRBD1	TRBJ2-5	TGTGCCAGCAGCACAAGGACAGGAGGTTTGGAGACCCAGTACTTC	CASSTRTGGLETQYF
many	TRBV9	-	TRBJ1-3	TGTGCCAGCAGCGTCAGCGGGTACCGAGGACCTGGAAACACCATATATTTT	CASSVSGYRGPGNTIYF
many	TRBV9	TRBD2	TRBJ2-1	TGTGCCAGCAGCGTAGGTTTAGCGGGGGGGTCGAGCTCCTACAATGAGCAGTTCTTC	CASSVGLAGGSSSYNEQFF
many	TRBV9	-	TRBJ1-3	TGTGCCAGCAGCGTAGAGCCCGCTGGAAACACCATATATTTT	CASSVEPAGNTIYF
many	TRBV9	TRBD2	TRBJ2-3	TGTGCCAGCAGCCCGATGGGACTAGCGGGAGGGAAGGCAGATACGCAGTATTTT	CASSPMGLAGGKADTQYF
many	TRBV9	TRBD2	TRBJ2-1	TGTGCCAGCAGCTCCCCCGGGACTACGTACAATGAGCAGTTCTTC	CASSSPGTTYNEQFF